The 28 T cell receptor beta chains below all came from one sample that was sequenced in a study of blood T cell repertoires in COVID-19. Data came from immunoSEQ multiplex PCR; TCRdb stores just in-frame clones and leaves some out. The sample records approximately 200,000 clones, around 89% being singletons. The sample was peripheral blood. These receptors all stem from a woman in her twenties or thirties with acute or convalescent COVID-19.

The chain couples TRBV6-4 to TRBJ1-5, with D unclear. This CDR3 contains 13 residues. The V and J ends lost 0 bases and 9 bases respectively, with 9 bases between them. Germline lookup yields CDR1 MRHNA and CDR2 SNTAGT. The CDR3 is CASSDSRGGPQHF. In DNA form, the CDR3 reads TGTGCCAGCAGTGACTCCCGGGGAGGGCCCCAGCATTTT.

The chain carries TRBV4-1 and TRBJ2-1; 11 nucleotides match TRBD2. V lost 6 bases, J lost 2 bases, and 6 bases stayed unmatched. From germline, CDR1 is MGHRA and CDR2 YSYEKL. The CDR3 contains 16 residues. CDR3 nucleotide sequence: TGCGCCAGCAGTCATATTAGCGGGAGGGCCTACAATGAGCAGTTCTTC. The encoded protein is CASSHISGRAYNEQFF.

Only a few counts were recorded for this clone. This rearrangement joins TRBV27 to TRBJ2-1; the D gene is possibly TRBD2 (6 bases). The CDR3 has 15 amino acids. Germline V lookup: CDR1 MNHEY, CDR2 SMNVEV (reference sequence). The V end was cut by 2 bases, the J end by 9 bases, with 17 bases between. CDR3 amino acids: CASSLDRLGGGEQFF. CDR3 coding DNA: TGTGCCAGCAGTTTAGATCGACTAGGTGGCGGTGAGCAGTTCTTC.

The rearrangement links TRBV2 to TRBJ2-2; D remains unclear. V was clipped by 7 bases and J by 4 bases, with 13 bases between them. The length of the CDR3 is 14 residues. The germline CDR1 and CDR2 sequences are SNHLY and FYNNEI. CDR3 amino acids: CASTLNGATGELFF. The CDR3, as DNA: TGTGCCAGCACCCTTAACGGAGCCACCGGGGAGCTGTTTTTT. The full variable domain, its missing parts supplied by reference TRBV2 and TRBJ2-2, is EPEVTQTPSHQVTQMGQEVILRCVPISNHLYFYWYRQILGQKVEFLVSFYNNEISEKSEIFDDQFSVERPDGSNFTLKIRSTKLEDSAMYFCASTLNGATGELFFGEGSRLTVL.

The chain links TRBV6-2 or TRBV6-3 to TRBJ2-3; D gene ambiguous. The ends were cut back, 2 bases at V and 6 bases at J, with 6 bases in the middle. There are 12 residues in the CDR3. Germline-derived CDR1 and CDR2 are MNHEY and SVGEGT. Here the CDR3 DNA reads TGTGCCAGCAGTTACCGGGTCGATACGCAGTATTTT. It specifies CASSYRVDTQYF.

The rearrangement uses TRBV15 and TRBJ2-5, with 10 bases matching TRBD1. Germline V gene data show CDR1 as LNHNV and CDR2 as YYDKDF (reference sequence). The CDR3 is 15 amino acids. Losses at the gene ends were 0 bases for V and 6 bases for J; bases not matched to a gene: 4. CDR3 in DNA: TGTGCCACCAGCAGAGATCGGGGACAGGGGCAGACCCAGTACTTC. This codes for CATSRDRGQGQTQYF.

The J gene is TRBJ1-2, the V gene TRBV7-9; D perhaps matches TRBD1 (5 bases). The CDR3 runs to 14 residues. Germline V gene data show CDR1 as SEHNR and CDR2 as FQNEAQ (reference sequence). Trimming stripped 1 base from V and 8 bases from J, with 14 bases between. CDR3 loop: CASSLGGADRGYTF. CDR3 DNA sequence: TGTGCCAGCAGCTTAGGGGGCGCCGATAGGGGCTACACCTTC. The full variable domain, with the rest looked up from reference TRBV7-9 and TRBJ1-2, is DTGVSQNPRHKITKRGQNVTFRCDPISEHNRLYWYRQTLGQGPEFLTYFQNEAQLEKSRLLSDRFSAERPKGSFSTLEIQRTEQGDSAMYLCASSLGGADRGYTFGSGTRLTVV.

The chain has TRBV3-1 (or the pseudogene TRBV3-2) and TRBJ2-3; 8 bases are shared with TRBD2. The CDR3 totals 14 residues. Per germline, CDR1 LGHDT and CDR2 YNNKEL (reference sequence). V lost 8 bases, J lost 2 bases, and 6 bases stayed unmatched. The CDR3 DNA reads TGTGCCAGCGTCCTAGCGGGCTACACAGATACGCAGTATTTT. Its protein product is CASVLAGYTDTQYF.

The chain links TRBV9 to TRBJ2-7, with D possibly TRBD2 on 5 matching bases. V lost 0 bases and J lost 6, with 13 bases in between. Per germline, CDR1 SGDLS and CDR2 YYNGEE. CDR3 length equals 14 residues. The CDR3 protein is CASSVALRGFEQYF. Written as DNA, the CDR3 is TGTGCCAGCAGCGTAGCTTTGAGAGGGTTCGAGCAGTACTTC.

This clone appeared a few times. The chain combines TRBV5-1 with TRBJ2-5, with 7 bases fitting TRBD2. The CDR3 covers 14 residues. CDR1 and CDR2 (germline): SGHRS, YFSETQ. J lost 2 bases, V lost 2 bases, and 3 bases had no gene match. The CDR3 is CASSLVGGQETQYF. CDR3 coding DNA: TGCGCCAGCAGCTTAGTCGGGGGGCAAGAGACCCAGTACTTC.

J is TRBJ1-4 and V is TRBV5-1; D remains unclear. CDR1 is SGHRS and CDR2 is YFSETQ in the germline V gene. The length of the CDR3 is 15 residues. V was cut by 1 base and J by 0 bases, with 7 bases left in between. The CDR3 region is CASSLLGTTNEKLFF. CDR3 DNA: TGCGCCAGCAGCTTGCTCGGGACAACTAATGAAAAACTGTTTTTT.

The V call is TRBV21-1, the J call TRBJ1-1. TRBV21-1 is a pseudogene. CDR3 length equals 14 residues. The CDR3 loop reads CASSKKKPPVRAFF. The CDR3 nucleotides read TGTGCCAGCAGCAAAAAAAAGCCCCCGGTCCGGGCTTTCTTT.

This clone has a single count. The chain uses TRBV19 and TRBJ1-3; possibly TRBD1 for D (5 bases). The CDR3 runs 14 residues. Germline values: CDR1 LNHDA, CDR2 SQIVND (reference sequence). The germline V and J ends were trimmed by 3 bases and 7 bases, with 13 bases remaining between them. CDR3 loop: CASSIVGGKNTIYF. CDR3 nucleotide sequence: TGTGCCAGTAGTATTGTCGGGGGGAAGAACACCATATATTTT.

J is TRBJ2-1 and V is TRBV2, with TRBD1 matching 8 bases. V trimming: 8 bases; J trimming: 10 bases; junction bases outside the gene matches: 1. Germline CDR1 is SNHLY and CDR2 is FYNNEI. The CDR3 contains 10 residues. Here the CDR3 DNA reads TGTGCCAGCGACAGGGGCGAGCAGTTCTTC. Translated: CASDRGEQFF.

V is TRBV14 and J is TRBJ2-7; TRBD2 aligns across 10 bases. CDR1 SGHDN and CDR2 FVKESK come from the germline V gene. Unmatched junction bases numbered 5, after V lost 3 bases and J lost 3 bases. The CDR3 runs 15 residues. This CDR3 reads CASSHFSGRFYEQYF. In nucleotides, the CDR3 is TGTGCCAGCAGCCACTTTAGCGGGAGGTTCTACGAGCAGTACTTC. The full variable domain, its missing parts supplied by reference TRBV14 and TRBJ2-7, is EAGVTQFPSHSVIEKGQTVTLRCDPISGHDNLYWYRRVMGKEIKFLLHFVKESKQDESGMPNNRFLAERTGGTYSTLKVQPAELEDSGVYFCASSHFSGRFYEQYFGPGTRLTVT.

The chain uses TRBV7-2 and TRBJ2-1; unclear D gene. CDR3 length: 13 amino acids. Germline V gene data show CDR1 as SGHTA and CDR2 as FQGNSA. Trimming left V 5 bases short and J 7 bases short, with 12 bases between. The CDR3, as DNA: TGTGCCAGCAGCCGCAACTTCAAGAATGAGCAGTTCTTC. This sequence encodes CASSRNFKNEQFF.

V gene TRBV2 combines with J gene TRBJ1-1; no definite D call. The V gene's germline CDR1 is SNHLY and CDR2 FYNNEI. V was clipped by 1 base and J by 0 bases, with 6 bases between them. CDR3 length equals 14 residues. For the CDR3, the DNA is TGTGCCAGCAGTGAAGACAGCCTGAACACTGAAGCTTTCTTT. Amino acid sequence: CASSEDSLNTEAFF.

The genes are TRBV14 and TRBJ1-4; D gene uncertain. There are 12 residues in the CDR3. V was trimmed by 8 bases and J by 0 bases, leaving 4 bases between them. Germline CDR1 is SGHDN and CDR2 is FVKESK. The CDR3 coding sequence is TGTGCCAGCGCGGCAACTAATGAAAAACTGTTTTTT. Translation gives CASAATNEKLFF. Drawing the rest from reference TRBV14 and TRBJ1-4, the complete variable domain is EAGVTQFPSHSVIEKGQTVTLRCDPISGHDNLYWYRRVMGKEIKFLLHFVKESKQDESGMPNNRFLAERTGGTYSTLKVQPAELEDSGVYFCASAATNEKLFFGSGTQLSVL.

The chain carries TRBV29-1 and TRBJ2-5; 10 bases are shared with TRBD1. V shed 7 bases and J 4 bases; nucleotides not matched to a gene: 9. Germline V gene sequence: CDR1 SQVTM, CDR2 ANQGSEA. The CDR3 is 14 amino acids. Written as DNA, the CDR3 is TGCAGCGCCTCGACAGGGGGCGTCGGAGAGACCCAGTACTTC. Protein: CSASTGGVGETQYF.

The chain links TRBV7-9 to TRBJ2-1; TRBD2 matches at 10 bases. Germline V CDR1 and CDR2: SEHNR, FQNEAQ (reference sequence). After removal of 7 bases from V and 3 bases from J, the junction contained 12 bases not matched to a gene. The CDR3 is made up of 17 amino acids. The CDR3 reads CASITQRLAGGYNEQFF. For the CDR3, the DNA is TGTGCCAGCATCACACAGAGACTAGCGGGTGGCTACAATGAGCAGTTCTTC.

V is TRBV7-9 and J is TRBJ2-3; 7 bases are a match to TRBD2. The CDR3 is made up of 14 amino acids. The J segment lost 0 bases and the V segment lost 7 bases, leaving 4 bases of the junction unmatched. Germline lookup yields CDR1 SEHNR and CDR2 FQNEAQ (reference sequence). The CDR3 DNA is TGTGCCAGCACCCTTAGCGGGAGCACAGATACGCAGTATTTT. It is translated as CASTLSGSTDTQYF.

A note on this clone: In the same sample, other DNA sequences code for this CDR3. The chain joins TRBV7-9 to TRBJ2-2; 7 nucleotides align to TRBD2. Trimming at V came to 1 base and at J to 4 bases, leaving 3 bases not matched to a gene. The CDR3 runs to 15 residues. CDR1 is SEHNR and CDR2 is FQNEAQ in the germline V gene (reference sequence). The CDR3 bases are TGTGCCAGCAGCTTAGGCGGGAGTGGCACCGGGGAGCTGTTTTTT. Its protein product is CASSLGGSGTGELFF.

Of note for this clone: Other DNA sequences in this sample translate to the same CDR3. The chain is built from TRBV18 and TRBJ1-5; D is unclear. Germline assignment: CDR1 KGHSH and CDR2 LQKENI. Trimming took off 3 bases at V and 2 bases at J, with 5 bases between the two ends. The CDR3 runs to 13 residues. The CDR3 region has the DNA TGTGCCAGCTCACCTGCGGGCAATCAGCCCCAGCATTTT. Its translation is CASSPAGNQPQHF.

This clone appeared once. The V call is TRBV28, the J call TRBJ2-3, with D perhaps TRBD2 (6 bases). This CDR3 is built from 16 residues. V was cut by 1 base and J by 5 bases, with 16 bases left in between. From germline, CDR1 is MDHEN and CDR2 SYDVKM. DNA of the CDR3: TGTGCCAGCAGTTTATTCGGGAGTGGGGCACAAGATACGCAGTATTTT. Translation gives CASSLFGSGAQDTQYF.

This clone was counted between two and nine times. CDR3 sequence (DNA): TGTGCCAGTAGTATTCAGGGGAATTCACCCCTCCACTTT. It translates to CASSIQGNSPLHF. The V gene is TRBV19, the J gene TRBJ1-6; a possible D gene is TRBD1 (6 bases). Germline CDR1 reads LNHDA; CDR2 reads SQIVND (reference sequence). This CDR3 contains 13 residues. Trimming pared 3 bases from V and 7 bases from J, leaving 7 bases between. The variable domain in full, with the rest retrieved from reference TRBV19 and TRBJ1-6, is DGGITQSPKYLFRKEGQNVTLSCEQNLNHDAMYWYRQDPGQGLRLIYYSQIVNDFQKGDIAEGYSVSREKKESFPLTVTSAQKNPTAFYLCASSIQGNSPLHFGNGTRLTVT.

This CDR3 reads CATSRERGTSGSDTQYF. The CDR3 nucleotides are TGTGCCACCAGCAGAGAACGTGGGACTAGCGGGTCAGATACGCAGTATTTT. The chain employs TRBV15 and TRBJ2-3; 12 bases align to TRBD2. The CDR3 consists of 17 residues. V shed 0 bases, J shed 4 bases, and the junction held 5 bases outside the gene matches. Germline V gives CDR1 LNHNV, CDR2 YYDKDF (reference sequence).

The genes are TRBV7-6 and TRBJ1-2, with D tentatively TRBD1 (5 bases). The CDR3 has 12 residues. The germline gives CDR1 SGHVS, CDR2 FNYEAQ. V was pared by 8 bases and J by 5 bases, with 12 bases between. The CDR3 here is CASGGGRYGYTF. CDR3 bases: TGTGCCAGCGGGGGAGGAAGATATGGCTACACCTTC.

This chain uses TRBV7-6 with TRBJ2-7, with 7 positions matching TRBD1. CDR1 is SGHVS and CDR2 is FNYEAQ in the germline V gene. The V and J ends lost 5 bases and 7 bases, in that order; junction bases with no gene match: 5. The CDR3 length is 12 residues. CDR3 loop: CASSQSGGEQYF. CDR3 in DNA: TGTGCCAGCAGCCAATCAGGGGGAGAGCAGTACTTC.